The rows below give T cell receptor beta chains drawn from one sample of a study of T cell responses to AZD1222 COVID-19 vaccine. TCRdb's table, derived via immunoSEQ multiplex PCR, lists solely in-frame clones and lacks some. The data show 70,000 to 95,000 clones, over 85% seen once. The sample in question was peripheral blood, obtained on day 0 of MenACWY control vaccination. The receptors were gathered from an adult in good health. Each CDR3 is given with its conserved first and last residue. Each record gives: clone size, CDR3 length, J gene, V gene, CDR3 protein. Clone size is shown for a subset of rows, as once, few, many or a class of expanded clone.

>few|13|TRBJ1-5|TRBV19
CASSRGGNQPQHF
>-|14|TRBJ2-1|TRBV10-2
CASSPGAWQNEQFF
>-|15|TRBJ1-5|TRBV4-3
CASSQVAGGHQPQHF
>-|14|TRBJ1-6|TRBV28
CASSLTLYNSPLHF
>-|14|TRBJ2-3|TRBV24-1
CATSDGSQGNRQYF
>-|17|TRBJ2-1|TRBV18
CASSPPGSGGTYNEQFF
>-|14|TRBJ1-3|TRBV30
CAWIRTGSGNTIYF
>-|17|TRBJ1-2|TRBV7-2
CASSNGQGAAGSYGYTF
>-|15|TRBJ2-1|TRBV6-4
CASSDSIGGYNEQFF
>-|15|TRBJ1-2|TRBV4-3
CASSQELRHDYGYTF
>-|14|TRBJ2-3|TRBV7-6
CASIPGLVTDTQYF
>-|16|TRBJ2-3|TRBV24-1
CATSDKGGEGTDTQYF
>-|13|TRBJ2-5|TRBV7-2
CATRVAGGETQYF
>-|15|TRBJ2-2|TRBV9
CASSVSSGGARELFF
>many|15|TRBJ1-3|TRBV4-3
CASSQDGSSGNTIYF
>few|16|TRBJ1-6|TRBV7-3
CASSLVGGPSNSPLHF
>-|14|TRBJ2-5|TRBV6-5
CASSYFVGAQAQYF
>-|13|TRBJ1-2|TRBV27
CASSFPGGDGYTF
>-|15|TRBJ1-1|TRBV29-1
CSVESTGTANTEAFF
>-|16|TRBJ2-3|TRBV11-3
CASSFDLWGGTDTQYF
>-|14|TRBJ1-5|TRBV3-1/TRBV3-2
CASSQGPVNQPQHF
>once|15|TRBJ2-2|TRBV18
CASSPRGTNTGELFF
>-|14|TRBJ1-2|TRBV28
CASSLAAGGAGYTF
>-|13|TRBJ1-3|TRBV6-5
CAAQDSAGNTIYF
>-|15|TRBJ1-5|TRBV5-6
CASSLGQGGLGPQHF
>once|13|TRBJ2-5|TRBV12-3/TRBV12-4
CASSFGGVETQYF
>-|13|TRBJ1-1|TRBV3-1/TRBV3-2
CASRGGADTEAFF
>-|17|TRBJ1-5|TRBV19
CASSIGRGQGSNQPQHF
>-|12|TRBJ1-1|TRBV12-3/TRBV12-4
CASSQFGTEAFF
>-|14|TRBJ2-3|TRBV9
CASSVDLPTDTQYF
>-|15|TRBJ1-2|TRBV19
CASSIEPRGLYGYTF
>few|15|TRBJ2-5|TRBV4-2
CASSQQSGGAETQYF
>few|15|TRBJ1-1|TRBV5-4
CASSADPTVNTEAFF
>-|14|TRBJ1-4|TRBV7-2
CASSPPPFGQKLFF
>-|16|TRBJ1-5|TRBV19
CASSRQGARSNQPQHF
>-|15|TRBJ1-2|TRBV9
CASSGRAGVYYGYTF
>medium-sized|14|TRBJ2-7|TRBV25-1
CASSDGVGTYEQYF
>-|14|TRBJ1-2|TRBV19
CASSIRTGGYGYTF
>-|13|TRBJ1-2|TRBV10-1
CASSDRSAGGYTF
>-|17|TRBJ2-6|TRBV28
CATRWEGEGSGANVLTF
>-|13|TRBJ1-2|TRBV30
CAWSVDENYGYTF
>-|15|TRBJ2-1|TRBV27
CASSSRLADYNEQFF
>few|13|TRBJ2-1|TRBV30
CAWSMGQGNEQFF
>once|15|TRBJ2-1|TRBV28
CASSDIGGLYNEQFF
>-|14|TRBJ2-7|TRBV2
CASSEGRDTYEQYF
>-|15|TRBJ2-7|TRBV2
CASTPMRTATYEQYF
>-|15|TRBJ2-7|TRBV7-6
CASSLGAAPSYEQYF